The 13 T cell receptor beta chains below were found in one sample sequenced in a study of Ad26.COV2.S vaccination and SARS-CoV-2 variants (dated by TCRdb to 2020 to 2023). Read against the paper, the sample's treatment or condition label means: 19 received Ad26.COV2.S at low or high dose, single or two shots; roughly five received placebo; per-sample allocation not given. Repertoires of vaccine and placebo recipients were sequenced from samples taken on day 63 after the first injection. The library relied on the immunoSEQ multiplex PCR assay. In TCRdb, the immuneACCESS table is reduced to in-frame sequences with V and J assigned. These tables do not hold every clone; where another copy was compared, an unresolved V gene accounts for under half, and the others remain unexplained. For this sample there are fewer than 400,000 clones; 90% appear just once. The top ten constitute about 5% of the sample.

The source material was peripheral blood, sampled in a trial of Ad26.COV2.S vaccine versus placebo. The origin of the receptors is a person between 18 and 60 years old who received the Ad26.COV2.S COVID-19 vaccine or a placebo.

The V call is TRBV13, the J call TRBJ1-6; no reliable D call. V shed 3 bases and J shed 7 bases, with 4 bases lying between them. The CDR3 has 12 residues. The germline gives CDR1 PRHDT, CDR2 FYEKMQ (reference sequence). CDR3 sequence (DNA): TGTGCCAGCAGCTTCTCAAATTCACCCCTCCACTTT. Residues: CASSFSNSPLHF.

The V and J genes are TRBV24-1 and TRBJ2-5; D perhaps matches TRBD1 (6 bases). CDR1 is KGHDR and CDR2 is SFDVKD in the germline V gene. The CDR3 runs to 16 residues. Deletions cut 2 bases from V and 2 bases from J, with 14 bases between. CDR3 residues: CATSDSADRIQETQYF. CDR3 sequence (DNA): TGTGCCACCAGTGATTCCGCGGACAGAATACAAGAGACCCAGTACTTC.

The rearrangement joins TRBV5-1 to TRBJ1-2; 8 bases are shared with TRBD1. Trimming cost V 0 bases and J 6 bases; bases outside gene matches: 10. CDR3 length: 16 amino acids. Looked up from germline, CDR1 is SGHRS and CDR2 is YFSETQ. CDR3 region: CASSLGASDRVHGYTF. The CDR3 DNA is TGCGCCAGCAGCTTGGGGGCGTCGGACAGGGTACATGGCTACACCTTC.

The CDR3 reads CASSLVWTEYGYTF. The CDR3 DNA is TGTGCCAGCAGCTTAGTATGGACAGAGTATGGCTACACCTTC. The chain joins TRBV7-9 to TRBJ1-2; possible D gene TRBD1, 6 bases. Germline V CDR1 and CDR2: SEHNR, FQNEAQ (reference sequence). The CDR3 has 14 residues. V shed 1 base and J shed 5 bases, with 11 bases lying between them.

This clone has a handful of counts. CDR3 sequence (DNA): TGTGCCAGCAGCCCAGGGGGGAACTATGGCTACACCTTC. It yields the protein CASSPGGNYGYTF. The V gene is TRBV9, the J gene TRBJ1-2, with 7 bases aligning to TRBD1. The CDR3 length is 13 residues. Germline CDR1 reads SGDLS; CDR2 reads YYNGEE. V lost 4 bases and J lost 2; bases outside the gene matches: 2. The variable domain in full, completed from reference TRBV9 and TRBJ1-2, reads DSGVTQTPKHLITATGQRVTLRCSPRSGDLSVYWYQQSLDQGLQFLIQYYNGEERAKGNILERFSAQQFPDLHSELNLSSLELGDSALYFCASSPGGNYGYTFGSGTRLTVV.

The rearrangement joins TRBV3-1 (or the pseudogene TRBV3-2) to TRBJ2-2; D unresolved. There are 14 residues in the CDR3. The germline V gene has CDR1 LGHDT and CDR2 YNNKEL (reference sequence). Trimming took 3 bases from V and 1 from J, leaving 6 bases between them. The CDR3 region has the DNA TGTGCCAGCAGCCAGGTGGAGAACACCGGGGAGCTGTTTTTT. Translated: CASSQVENTGELFF.

The chain recombines TRBV7-3 with TRBJ2-3; 12 bases are a match to TRBD2. In germline, CDR1 is SGHTA, CDR2 FQGTGA. This CDR3 region has 15 residues. J lost 5 bases, V lost 2 bases, and 2 bases had no gene match. DNA for the CDR3: TGTGCCAGCAGCTTAGCGGGACTAGCGGGAGATACGCAGTATTTT. Translation: CASSLAGLAGDTQYF. The whole variable domain, filled in from reference TRBV7-3 and TRBJ2-3, reads GAGVSQTPSNKVTEKGKYVELRCDPISGHTALYWYRQSLGQGPEFLIYFQGTGAADDSGLPNDRFFAVRPEGSVSTLKIQRTERGDSAVYLCASSLAGLAGDTQYFGPGTRLTVL.

The sample holds a few counts of this clone. J is TRBJ1-5 and V is TRBV6-5; weak D call: TRBD1 (5 bases). CDR3 length equals 13 residues. The V end was cut by 6 bases, the J end by 4 bases, with 10 bases between. The germline gives CDR1 MNHEY, CDR2 SVGAGI. CDR3 nucleotide sequence: TGTGCCAGCAGGGGACGGTTTAATCAGCCCCAGCATTTT. This translates into CASRGRFNQPQHF.

The chain has TRBV5-1 and TRBJ2-7; D not certain. The germline V gene has CDR1 SGHRS and CDR2 YFSETQ. V dropped 0 bases and J dropped 6 bases, with 10 bases sitting between them. This CDR3 has 13 amino acids. The CDR3 is CASSLGLHGEQYF. The CDR3, as DNA: TGCGCCAGCAGCTTGGGTCTGCACGGCGAGCAGTACTTC.

The chain links TRBV19 to TRBJ1-2; D is uncertain. CDR3 length: 14 amino acids. Germline V gives CDR1 LNHDA, CDR2 SQIVND (reference sequence). V lost 6 bases, J lost 8 bases, and 19 bases lay in between. CDR3 sequence: CASRPLSEGLGYTF. CDR3 bases: TGTGCCAGTAGACCCCTCTCGGAAGGCCTCGGCTACACCTTC.

The rearrangement links TRBV6-5 to TRBJ2-7, with D perhaps matching TRBD1 or TRBD2 (6 bases each). CDR1 is MNHEY, CDR2 SVGAGI, per germline. The CDR3 has 13 amino acids. Trimming stripped 6 bases from V and 0 bases from J, with 9 bases between. The CDR3 loop reads CASRQGGSYEQYV. In DNA, the CDR3 is TGTGCCAGCAGACAGGGAGGCTCCTACGAGCAGTACGTC.

The chain combines TRBV11-3 with TRBJ2-1; tentative D call: TRBD2 (6 bases). The CDR3 sequence is 15 residues long. Looked up from germline, CDR1 is SGHNT and CDR2 is YENEEA. With 3 bases removed from V and 7 bases from J, the gap between germline ends came to 16 bases. CDR3 DNA sequence: TGTGCCAGCAGCTTCACCTCAGCGGGTAAAAATGAGCAGTTCTTC. Translating it yields CASSFTSAGKNEQFF.

This sequence joins TRBV21-1 and TRBJ1-2. TRBV21-1 is classified as a pseudogene. The CDR3 loop spans 13 amino acids. CDR3 in amino acids: CASRFLGDYGYTF. CDR3 nucleotide sequence: TGTGCCAGCAGATTCCTGGGGGACTATGGCTACACCTTC.